Listed here are 25 T cell receptor beta chains from one sample, sequenced in a study of OX40 agonist ivuxolimab in advanced cancers. Sequencing was performed with immunoSEQ multiplex PCR; in TCRdb, only in-frame clones are kept and a portion is missing. The data show 98,000 or so clones, with 75% to 95% seen just once and about 2.4% held by the top ten. The starting material was CD4+ or CD8+ T cells sorted from blood, obtained in a trial of the OX40 agonist ivuxolimab. Source of these receptors: an adult with an advanced solid tumor such as melanoma, head and neck, liver or kidney cancer.

The genes are TRBV7-3 and TRBJ2-3; D is perhaps TRBD1 (6 bases). The CDR3 has 16 amino acids. V shed 2 bases and J shed 1 base, with 13 bases lying between them. The germline gives CDR1 SGHTA, CDR2 FQGTGA. The CDR3 spells CASSLPPRQGTDTQYF. In DNA form, the CDR3 reads TGTGCCAGCAGCTTACCCCCCCGACAGGGCACAGATACGCAGTATTTT.

The rearrangement joins TRBV28 to TRBJ2-2; D perhaps matches TRBD1 (6 bases). Germline CDR1 and CDR2: MDHEN and SYDVKM. Trimming cost V 7 bases and J 1 base, with 10 bases left between them. This CDR3 spans 14 amino acids. The CDR3 sequence: CASTIQGNTGELFF. Written as DNA, the CDR3 is TGTGCCAGCACCATACAGGGGAACACCGGGGAGCTGTTTTTT.

The chain employs TRBV13 and TRBJ2-5; a possible D gene is TRBD1 (6 bases). Trimming stripped 0 bases from V and 5 bases from J, with 10 bases between. This CDR3 is 14 amino acids long. CDR1 is PRHDT, CDR2 FYEKMQ, per germline (reference sequence). CDR3 nucleotides: TGTGCCAGCAGCTTAGGCCGGCAGGGGGAGACCCAGTACTTC. Its protein is CASSLGRQGETQYF.

The rearrangement links TRBV28 to TRBJ2-7; TRBD2 is a possible D gene (6 bases). V lost 9 bases, J lost 0 bases, and 12 bases lay in between. The CDR3 consists of 13 residues. CDR1 and CDR2 (germline): MDHEN, SYDVKM. The CDR3 region has the DNA TGTGCCAGGGGGGGTCCGAGCTCCTACGAGCAGTACTTC. Its protein product is CARGGPSSYEQYF.

The chain combines TRBV29-1 with TRBJ2-2; maybe TRBD2 (6 bases). Germline V lookup: CDR1 SQVTM, CDR2 ANQGSEA. This CDR3 contains 14 residues. Trimming cost V 4 bases and J 3 bases, with 12 bases left between them. In DNA form, the CDR3 reads TGCAGCGTTGCTCGGGGGACGGACACCGGGGAGCTGTTTTTT. It encodes CSVARGTDTGELFF.

The V call is TRBV28, the J call TRBJ1-1; D ambiguous. From germline, CDR1 is MDHEN and CDR2 SYDVKM. The V and J ends lost 9 bases and 0 bases respectively, with 11 bases between them. This CDR3 is built from 13 residues. The CDR3 sequence: CASRSPMNTEAFF. The CDR3 DNA sequence: TGTGCCAGTCGTTCCCCCATGAACACTGAAGCTTTCTTT.

The sample holds one count of this clone. The V and J genes are TRBV14 and TRBJ2-3; 8 nucleotides align to TRBD2. V was pared by 1 base and J by 3 bases, with 6 bases of the junction left unmatched. The CDR3 length is 16 residues. Per the germline V gene, CDR1 is SGHDN and CDR2 is FVKESK. The CDR3 here is CASSQGLALGTDTQYF. Written as DNA, the CDR3 is TGTGCCAGCAGCCAAGGACTAGCGCTGGGGACAGATACGCAGTATTTT.

The chain recombines TRBV5-4 with TRBJ1-4; 8 bases match TRBD1. After removal of 6 bases from V and 5 bases from J, the junction contained 6 bases not matched to a gene. This CDR3 has 14 amino acids. Germline V gene data show CDR1 as SGHNT and CDR2 as YYREEE (reference sequence). This chain's CDR3 is CASTIQGENEKLFF. The CDR3 coding sequence is TGTGCCAGCACCATACAGGGGGAGAATGAAAAACTGTTTTTT.

V is TRBV19 and J is TRBJ2-1; D unresolved. Germline V gene data show CDR1 as LNHDA and CDR2 as SQIVND (reference sequence). There are 11 residues in the CDR3. Trimming stripped 1 base from V and 6 bases from J, with 1 base between. This chain's CDR3 is CASSIVNEQFF. The CDR3 DNA reads TGTGCCAGTAGTATAGTCAATGAGCAGTTCTTC.

This CDR3 is CASSQGEGGSYNEQFF. The CDR3 DNA reads as TGCGCCAGCAGCCAAGGGGAGGGAGGCTCCTACAATGAGCAGTTCTTC. The J gene is TRBJ2-1, the V gene TRBV4-1; 7 nucleotides align to TRBD2. Looked up from germline, CDR1 is MGHRA and CDR2 is YSYEKL. Losses at the gene ends were 1 base for V and 0 bases for J; bases not matched to a gene: 3. The CDR3 contains 16 residues.

The CDR3 DNA reads as TGTGCCAGCAGTGAGACTTCCCGGGTAGCGCCCCAGCATTTT. This sequence encodes CASSETSRVAPQHF. The chain is built from TRBV2 and TRBJ1-5, with D unresolved. This CDR3 spans 14 amino acids. The V gene's germline CDR1 is SNHLY and CDR2 FYNNEI. The V and J ends lost 3 bases and 9 bases respectively, with 15 bases between them.

This chain links TRBV7-9 with TRBJ2-7; D possibly uses TRBD1 or TRBD2 (6 bases each). This CDR3 contains 14 residues. CDR1 and CDR2 from the germline V gene are SEHNR and FQNEAQ (reference sequence). V lost 8 bases, J lost 2 bases, and 16 bases lay in between. CDR3 in DNA: TGTGCCAGCGCCCGGGAAGGGGGGCCCTACGAGCAGTACTTC. This encodes CASAREGGPYEQYF.

The chain carries TRBV2 and TRBJ2-7; D gene unclear. The CDR3 sequence is 13 residues long. Germline V gives CDR1 SNHLY, CDR2 FYNNEI. The ends were cut back, 4 bases at V and 3 bases at J, with 10 bases in the middle. The CDR3 spells CASSGQARYEQYF. The CDR3 coding sequence is TGTGCCAGCAGTGGTCAGGCTCGCTACGAGCAGTACTTC.

This chain links TRBV7-2 with TRBJ1-5; TRBD1 is a possible D gene (5 bases). Germline CDR1 SGHTA, CDR2 FQGNSA. Trimming pared 1 base from V and 3 bases from J, leaving 10 bases between. This CDR3 has 15 residues. The CDR3 sequence: CASSLVDSTNQPQHF. In DNA, the CDR3 is TGTGCCAGCAGCTTAGTTGACAGCACCAATCAGCCCCAGCATTTT. Together with reference TRBV7-2 and TRBJ1-5, the CDR3 gives the full variable domain: GAGVSQSPSNKVTEKGKDVELRCDPISGHTALYWYRQSLGQGLEFLIYFQGNSAPDKSGLPSDRFSAERTGGSVSTLTIQRTQQEDSAVYLCASSLVDSTNQPQHFGDGTRLSIL.

The rearrangement joins TRBV19 to TRBJ2-1; tentative D call: TRBD2 (6 bases). Trimming took 4 bases from V and 12 from J, leaving 13 bases between them. The CDR3 is 12 amino acids. The germline V gene has CDR1 LNHDA and CDR2 SQIVND (reference sequence). The CDR3 reads CASSTTSPSQFF. CDR3 nucleotide sequence: TGTGCCAGTAGTACGACTAGTCCCTCGCAGTTCTTC.

The V gene is TRBV11-2, the J gene TRBJ2-7; 9 bases map to TRBD1. Germline V lookup: CDR1 SGHAT, CDR2 FQNNGV. V shed 4 bases, J shed 4 bases, and the junction held 5 bases outside the gene matches. The CDR3 contains 14 residues. The CDR3 region has the DNA TGTGCCAGCAGCTACGGGACAGGGCTATACGAGCAGTACTTC. This translates into CASSYGTGLYEQYF.

The chain recombines TRBV6-5 with TRBJ1-2; D not certain. V was trimmed by 7 bases and J by 8 bases, leaving 14 bases between them. CDR3 length: 12 residues. CDR1 and CDR2 from the germline V gene are MNHEY and SVGAGI. CDR3 in amino acids: CASKEAGEGYTF. For the CDR3, the DNA is TGTGCCAGCAAAGAGGCCGGTGAAGGCTACACCTTC.

The chain recombines TRBV30 with TRBJ2-1, with 9 nucleotides matching TRBD2. The CDR3 covers 15 residues. The ends lost 7 bases at V and 10 bases at J; junction bases unmatched: 17. Germline CDR1 GTSNPN, CDR2 SVGIG (reference sequence). The CDR3 loop is CAYTPGAGGPVEQFF. In DNA form, the CDR3 reads TGTGCCTATACCCCTGGGGCGGGAGGGCCTGTCGAGCAGTTCTTC.

The chain is built from TRBV27 and TRBJ2-7; TRBD1 agrees at 9 bases. V lost 5 bases, J lost 3 bases, and 5 bases stayed unmatched. The CDR3 spans 14 residues. The V gene's germline CDR1 is MNHEY and CDR2 SMNVEV (reference sequence). The DNA for the CDR3 is TGTGCCAGCAGTAAGGGACAGGGTCTCTACGAGCAGTACTTC. Its translation is CASSKGQGLYEQYF.

The chain employs TRBV28 and TRBJ2-2, with 9 positions matching TRBD1. V was clipped by 6 bases and J by 5 bases; unmatched bases: 4. CDR1 is MDHEN, CDR2 SYDVKM, per germline. CDR3 size: 14 residues. The CDR3 region has the DNA TGTGCCAGCAGACAGGGGGCGAGGACCGGGGAGCTGTTTTTT. Its protein is CASRQGARTGELFF.

This clone was detected only once. This rearrangement joins TRBV11-3 to TRBJ2-5; possibly TRBD1 for D (6 bases). Trimming took off 5 bases at V and 2 bases at J, with 18 bases between the two ends. The CDR3 is 16 residues long. The germline gives CDR1 SGHNT, CDR2 YENEEA. The CDR3 region is CASSQSQGTGQETQYF. CDR3 sequence (DNA): TGTGCCAGCAGCCAATCACAGGGTACAGGGCAAGAGACCCAGTACTTC.

Comment on this clone: The junction differs from germline at one of its ends, possibly a read error. This chain joins TRBV19 and TRBJ2-3; D uncertain. The germline V gene has CDR1 LNHDA and CDR2 SQIVND (reference sequence). The CDR3 is made up of 12 amino acids. The CDR3 loop is CTSRGDTDTQYF. The CDR3 DNA follows: TGCACAAGTCGCGGAGACACAGATACGCAGTATTTT.

This rearrangement joins TRBV19 to TRBJ1-1; 7 bases are a match to TRBD1. The V segment lost 2 bases and the J segment 0 bases; nucleotides outside the gene matches: 0. This CDR3 contains 14 residues. CDR1 and CDR2 from the germline V gene are LNHDA and SQIVND (reference sequence). CDR3 region: CASSITGVNTEAFF. CDR3 sequence (DNA): TGTGCCAGTAGTATAACAGGGGTGAACACTGAAGCTTTCTTT.

CDR3: CASSLAGTGSGANVLTF. The CDR3 region has the DNA TGCGCCAGCAGCTTGGCCGGGACAGGGTCTGGGGCCAACGTCCTGACTTTC. The genes are TRBV5-1 and TRBJ2-6; 9 nucleotides align to TRBD1. V shed 0 bases, J shed 1 base, and the junction held 2 bases outside the gene matches. This CDR3 has 17 amino acids. Germline V gene data show CDR1 as SGHRS and CDR2 as YFSETQ.

The gene calls are TRBV7-8 and TRBJ2-5, with a possible D match to TRBD2 (5 bases). Germline V CDR1 and CDR2: SGHVS, FQNEAQ. With 3 bases removed from V and 5 bases from J, the gap between germline ends came to 13 bases. This CDR3 contains 14 residues. CDR3 nucleotide sequence: TGTGCCAGCAGCTTTAACCCGGGAAGGGAGACCCAGTACTTC. It encodes CASSFNPGRETQYF.